The 6 T cell receptor beta chains in this list originate from one sample, sequenced in a study of CD8+CD57+ T cells in acquired aplastic anemia. Profiling that covered TCR beta VDJ and CDR3 relied on genomic DNA as its template. TCRdb reprocessed the reads with MiXCR, giving one entry per CDR3 protein. The sample has about 80,000 distinct CDR3 sequences; approximately 46% are singletons. Specimen: sorted CD4+, CD8+, or CD8+CD57+ T cells (not recorded which) from PBMCs. These receptors came from a human donor in good health, serving as a control.

The chain joins TRBV6-4 to TRBJ2-3; 9 bases agree with TRBD2. V was pared by 5 bases and J by 1 base, with 4 bases of the junction left unmatched. The CDR3 is made up of 15 amino acids. Germline CDR1 is MRHNA and CDR2 is SNTAGT. The CDR3, as DNA: TGTGCCAGCAGTCCCTCTAGCGGGGGCACAGATACGCAGTATTTT. Encoded protein: CASSPSSGGTDTQYF.

The chain is built from TRBV25-1 and TRBJ1-3, with D tentatively TRBD1 (5 bases). The CDR3 consists of 13 residues. CDR1 is MGHDK and CDR2 is SYGVNS in the germline V gene. The V end was cut by 8 bases, the J end by 4 bases, with 12 bases between. The CDR3 loop is CASAKGYGNTIYF. The CDR3 DNA reads TGTGCCAGCGCGAAGGGGTACGGAAACACCATATATTTT.

This clonotype was seen at least ten times. The V call is TRBV7-9, the J call TRBJ2-5; TRBD1 matches at 7 bases. The CDR3 is 14 amino acids. Germline V lookup: CDR1 SEHNR, CDR2 FQNEAQ (reference sequence). The chain's CDR3 is CAARDSHPEETQYF. In DNA form, the CDR3 reads TGTGCAGCAAGGGACAGCCACCCCGAAGAGACCCAGTACTTC.

The V and J genes are TRBV9 and TRBJ2-1; 9 bases align to TRBD2. V shed 6 bases, J shed 5 bases, and the junction held 12 bases outside the gene matches. The CDR3 is 16 amino acids. Germline V gene data show CDR1 as SGDLS and CDR2 as YYNGEE. CDR3 coding DNA: TGTGCCAGCACCCCAGAGCTGGCGGGAGGGGACAATGAGCAGTTCTTC. It is translated as CASTPELAGGDNEQFF.

Details on this clonotype: This clone may be a read error of a much larger clone one base away. The chain has TRBV7-9 and TRBJ2-2; D may be TRBD1 or TRBD2 (6 bases each). The germline V gene has CDR1 SEHNR and CDR2 FQNEAQ (reference sequence). CDR3 length equals 13 residues. The CDR3 sequence: CTSSRGSGGELFF. CDR3 bases: TGTACCAGCAGCAGGGGTAGCGGCGGGGAGCTGTTTTTT.

Details on this clonotype: A clone one base away is much larger, so this may be a read error. The V gene is TRBV19, the J gene TRBJ1-2; possible D gene TRBD1, 6 bases. Germline V CDR1 and CDR2: LNHDA, SQIVND (reference sequence). Between the trimmed V and J ends, which lost 0 bases and 8 bases, there was a span of 19 bases. The CDR3 has 16 residues. In DNA, the CDR3 is TGTGCCAGTAGTATAGATCCTCCTGCAGGGGCAGAAGGCTACACCTTC. Encoded protein: CASSIDPPAGAEGYTF. The variable domain in full, completed from reference TRBV19 and TRBJ1-2, reads DGGITQSPKYLFRKEGQNVTLSCEQNLNHDAMYWYRQDPGQGLRLIYYSQIVNDFQKGDIAEGYSVSREKKESFPLTVTSAQKNPTAFYLCASSIDPPAGAEGYTFGSGTRLTVV.